These 11 T cell receptor beta chains share one sample of origin, sequenced in a study of shared clonotypes between healthy human individuals. The naive CD8 fraction comprised CD45RO-negative cells positively selected for CCR7 and excluded terminally differentiated effector memory CD45RA+ cells. Measured with immunoSEQ multiplex PCR; TCRdb has only the in-frame clones, and not every one. Of 550,000 to 750,000 clones listed, 95% are singletons. Input material: naive CD8+ T cells sorted from blood. The receptors were gathered from a young woman in good health.

The rearrangement joins TRBV5-6 to TRBJ2-5, with a tentative D call TRBD2 (5 bases). This CDR3 contains 14 residues. V was pared by 4 bases and J by 3 bases, with 13 bases between. CDR1 SGHDT and CDR2 YYEEEE come from the germline V gene. The CDR3 bases are TGTGCCAGCAGCCTAGGACTCCATGAAGAGACCCAGTACTTC. It specifies CASSLGLHEETQYF.

V usage is TRBV7-8 and J usage is TRBJ1-3, with no clear D. This CDR3 comprises 17 residues. Trimming took off 5 bases at V and 4 bases at J, with 21 bases between the two ends. The V gene's germline CDR1 is SGHVS and CDR2 FQNEAQ. DNA for the CDR3: TGTGCCAGCAGCAACGGGCCCAAAATAATTCCCGGAAACACCATATATTTT. This sequence encodes CASSNGPKIIPGNTIYF.

This rearrangement joins TRBV7-9 to TRBJ1-1, with 7 positions matching TRBD1. The germline V gene encodes CDR1 SEHNR and CDR2 FQNEAQ (reference sequence). The length of the CDR3 is 14 residues. V lost 5 bases, J lost 1 base, and 4 bases stayed unmatched. The DNA of the CDR3 is TGTGCCAGCAGCCCGGGACAGACGAACACTGAAGCTTTCTTT. Protein sequence: CASSPGQTNTEAFF.

The genes are TRBV29-1 and TRBJ2-7, with D tentatively TRBD1 (5 bases). The CDR3 consists of 12 residues. Germline V gene lookup returns CDR1 SQVTM and CDR2 ANQGSEA. Trimming cost V 4 bases and J 2 bases, with 9 bases left between them. The CDR3 nucleotides are TGCAGCGTTGTGACAGCGACCTACGAGCAGTACTTC. Its translation is CSVVTATYEQYF.

The count of this clone is one. V and J are TRBV28 and TRBJ2-7; 7 bases are a match to TRBD1. This CDR3 contains 12 residues. The V gene end was trimmed by 3 bases and the J gene end by 6 bases; junction bases not matched to a gene: 2. CDR1 and CDR2 (germline): MDHEN, SYDVKM. In DNA form, the CDR3 reads TGTGCCAGCAGTTTTCACAGGGGCGAGCAGTACTTC. Its translation is CASSFHRGEQYF. Filled out from reference TRBV28 and TRBJ2-7, the complete variable domain reads DVKVTQSSRYLVKRTGEKVFLECVQDMDHENMFWYRQDPGLGLRLIYFSYDVKMKEKGDIPEGYSVSREKKERFSLILESASTNQTSMYLCASSFHRGEQYFGPGTRLTVT.

V gene TRBV18 combines with J gene TRBJ1-5; D is unclear. CDR3 length: 12 amino acids. V was cut by 2 bases and J by 7 bases, with 6 bases left in between. Germline loops: CDR1 KGHSH, CDR2 LQKENI. The CDR3 reads CASSPGEQPQHF. The DNA for the CDR3 is TGTGCCAGCTCACCAGGGGAACAGCCCCAGCATTTT.

The V and J genes are TRBV13 and TRBJ2-1, with TRBD1 matching 7 bases. V shed 5 bases, J shed 5 bases, and the junction held 9 bases outside the gene matches. CDR1 PRHDT and CDR2 FYEKMQ come from the germline V gene (reference sequence). This CDR3 is built from 15 residues. CDR3 sequence: CASSHPPGTDNEQFF. CDR3 nucleotide sequence: TGTGCCAGCAGCCACCCCCCCGGGACAGACAATGAGCAGTTCTTC.

V gene TRBV30 combines with J gene TRBJ2-7; TRBD1 matches at 9 bases. Germline assignment: CDR1 GTSNPN and CDR2 SVGIG (reference sequence). The CDR3 runs 17 residues. The trim removed 1 base at V and 2 bases at J, leaving 12 bases unmatched. The CDR3 DNA is TGTGCCTGGAGTGCTTACCCGACAGGGGGGATTACCTACGAGCAGTACTTC. As protein: CAWSAYPTGGITYEQYF. The entire variable domain, with the rest obtained from reference TRBV30 and TRBJ2-7, is as follows: SQTIHQWPATLVQPVGSPLSLECTVEGTSNPNLYWYRQAAGRGLQLLFYSVGIGQISSEVPQNLSASRPQDRQFILSSKKLLLSDSGFYLCAWSAYPTGGITYEQYFGPGTRLTVT.

In this sample, this clone turned up once. The CDR3 loop is CASTNAGDEQYF. The CDR3 nucleotides are TGTGCCAGCACCAACGCGGGTGACGAGCAGTACTTC. The chain recombines TRBV6-5 with TRBJ2-7; weak D call: TRBD2 (5 bases). The germline V gene has CDR1 MNHEY and CDR2 SVGAGI. This CDR3 has 12 amino acids. Trimming shortened V by 7 bases and J by 5 bases, and 12 bases separated the two germline ends.

V is TRBV6-1 and J is TRBJ2-3; unclear D gene. V shed 6 bases and J shed 1 base, with 14 bases lying between them. Per the germline V gene, CDR1 is MNHNS and CDR2 is SASEGT. This CDR3 comprises 15 residues. The CDR3 is CASRPHGVGTDTQYF. For the CDR3, the DNA is TGTGCCAGCAGACCCCACGGCGTGGGCACAGATACGCAGTATTTT.

CDR3 residues: CASRGGTSGEKETQYF. CDR3 nucleotides: TGTGCCAGCAGGGGCGGGACTAGCGGGGAGAAAGAGACCCAGTACTTC. This chain links TRBV5-4 with TRBJ2-5; TRBD2 matches 13 bases. Trimming at V came to 5 bases and at J to 3 bases, leaving 7 bases not matched to a gene. The CDR3 runs 16 residues. Germline CDR1 and CDR2: SGHNT and YYREEE (reference sequence).